Each of the 28 T cell receptor beta chains below was sequenced from the same sample in a study of TIL therapy for anti-PD-1-resistant metastatic lung cancer. Specified time point: pre-treatment sample, taken before nivolumab and TIL therapy. The immunoSEQ assay was v3. The data were produced by immunoSEQ multiplex PCR, yet TCRdb's version contains in-frame clones alone and is incomplete. This table holds about 14,000 clones, approximately 85% found once. This specimen was blood, taken at baseline. These receptor sequences come from a person between 30 and 79 years old with non-small cell lung cancer.

V and J are TRBV7-2 and TRBJ2-3; D is undetermined. Germline V lookup: CDR1 SGHTA, CDR2 FQGNSA. The CDR3 totals 12 residues. Trimming removed 3 bases from V and 3 bases from J, with 4 bases in between. The CDR3 DNA follows: TGTGCCAGCAGCTTCGGTACAGATACGCAGTATTTT. As protein: CASSFGTDTQYF.

The chain links TRBV4-3 to TRBJ2-5, with D perhaps being TRBD1 or TRBD2 (5 bases each). The CDR3 contains 13 residues. V lost 0 bases, J lost 5 bases, and 7 bases lay in between. Germline V gene data show CDR1 as LGHNA and CDR2 as YSLEER. The CDR3 coding sequence is TGCGCCAGCAGCCAAGATCGGGGCGAGACCCAGTACTTC. Translation gives CASSQDRGETQYF.

The chain employs TRBV18 and TRBJ1-1; D perhaps matches TRBD1 (5 bases). Germline V gene data show CDR1 as KGHSH and CDR2 as LQKENI. Trimming took off 4 bases at V and 1 base at J, with 19 bases between the two ends. CDR3 size: 17 residues. CDR3 loop: CASSQSRGAPSNTEAFF. The CDR3, as DNA: TGTGCCAGCTCACAATCCCGAGGGGCCCCCTCGAACACTGAAGCTTTCTTT.

With respect to this clone: A read error may produce the germline difference seen at one junction end. Additional DNA sequences in this sample encode the identical CDR3. This chain uses TRBV30 with TRBJ1-3; D is uncertain. CDR3 length: 16 amino acids. Germline CDR1 reads GTSNPN; CDR2 reads SVGIG (reference sequence). The CDR3 region has the DNA TGCGCCTGGAGTGTGGGGTGGGCAGGCGCTGGGAACACCATATACTTT. The encoded protein is CAWSVGWAGAGNTIYF.

This chain connects TRBV4-3 to TRBJ1-2, with D possibly TRBD1 on 5 matching bases. V lost 3 bases to trimming and J lost 3 bases, with 14 bases between them. This CDR3 is 15 amino acids long. The germline V gene encodes CDR1 LGHNA and CDR2 YSLEER. CDR3 bases: TGCGCCAGCAGCCAGGAGGGACGGAACTACTATGGCTACACCTTC. Protein product: CASSQEGRNYYGYTF.

The V call is TRBV5-1, the J call TRBJ2-1; D is perhaps TRBD2 (5 bases). Between the trimmed V and J ends, which lost 1 base and 6 bases, there was a span of 5 bases. The germline gives CDR1 SGHRS, CDR2 YFSETQ. This CDR3 has 12 amino acids. CDR3 protein: CASSLTSNEQFF. The CDR3 DNA is TGCGCCAGCAGCTTGACTAGCAATGAGCAGTTCTTC.

In this sample, this clone turned up a few times. The chain has TRBV29-1 and TRBJ1-1, with 10 bases fitting TRBD1. Trimming cost V 6 bases and J 4 bases; bases outside gene matches: 11. The CDR3 sequence is 15 residues long. Germline lookup yields CDR1 SQVTM and CDR2 ANQGSEA. CDR3 bases: TGCAGCGTAGGCGACAGGGGGCGGTTAGGCACTGAAGCTTTCTTT. This codes for CSVGDRGRLGTEAFF.

The rearrangement links TRBV28 to TRBJ1-6; D is unresolved. Germline lookup yields CDR1 MDHEN and CDR2 SYDVKM. V lost 2 bases, J lost 3 bases, and 14 bases lay in between. CDR3 length equals 17 residues. CDR3 coding DNA: TGTGCCAGCAGTTTAGGACCCGGGGAGAGCTATAATTCACCCCTCCACTTT. This codes for CASSLGPGESYNSPLHF.

CDR3: CASTMTGFNSPLHF. In DNA form, the CDR3 reads TGTGCCAGTACCATGACAGGCTTTAATTCACCCCTCCACTTT. The J gene is TRBJ1-6, the V gene TRBV19, with D perhaps matching TRBD1 (6 bases). This CDR3 spans 14 amino acids. Germline CDR1 and CDR2: LNHDA and SQIVND (reference sequence). The V gene lost 7 bases and the J gene lost 6 bases, with 13 bases spanning the gap.

The CDR3, as DNA: TGTGCCAGCAGTCCGTATCGGGCGGGACGGTACAATGAGCAGTTCTTC. Residues: CASSPYRAGRYNEQFF. The chain has TRBV27 and TRBJ2-1, with D perhaps TRBD2 (6 bases). V lost 5 bases and J lost 4, with 18 bases in between. This CDR3 comprises 16 residues. Germline lookup yields CDR1 MNHEY and CDR2 SMNVEV (reference sequence).

The J gene is TRBJ2-7, the V gene TRBV7-8; 10 bases agree with TRBD2. Germline lookup yields CDR1 SGHVS and CDR2 FQNEAQ. The V gene end was trimmed by 3 bases and the J gene end by 2 bases; junction bases not matched to a gene: 4. The CDR3 is 15 amino acids. CDR3 DNA: TGTGCCAGCAGCTTGGGGACTAGCGATACCTACGAGCAGTACGTC. Amino acid sequence: CASSLGTSDTYEQYV.

This clone was detected only a few times. The gene calls are TRBV28 and TRBJ1-2; D gene ambiguous. Trimming took 2 bases from V and 5 from J, leaving 6 bases between them. This CDR3 contains 12 residues. In germline, CDR1 is MDHEN, CDR2 SYDVKM. CDR3 sequence (DNA): TGTGCCAGCAGTTTAACAGAATATGGCTACACCTTC. This gives the protein CASSLTEYGYTF.

This chain links TRBV29-1 with TRBJ2-2; D is perhaps TRBD1 (6 bases). Germline V lookup: CDR1 SQVTM, CDR2 ANQGSEA. The ends were cut back, 3 bases at V and 1 base at J, with 6 bases in the middle. The CDR3 extends over 13 amino acids. CDR3 nucleotide sequence: TGCAGCGTTGACAGGGGGAACACCGGGGAGCTGTTTTTT. The encoded protein is CSVDRGNTGELFF.

The genes are TRBV5-1 and TRBJ1-5; D unresolved. Trimming removed 0 bases from V and 2 bases from J, with 3 bases in between. Germline CDR1 and CDR2: SGHRS and YFSETQ. This CDR3 has 13 residues. The CDR3 nucleotides are TGCGCCAGCAGCTTGGCCGGCAATCAGCCCCAGCATTTT. It yields the protein CASSLAGNQPQHF.

This clone was counted only a few times. This chain connects TRBV6-1 to TRBJ1-1; D remains ambiguous. The V gene lost 7 bases and the J gene lost 1 base, with 10 bases spanning the gap. Germline V gives CDR1 MNHNS, CDR2 SASEGT. This CDR3 spans 13 amino acids. The CDR3 loop reads CASTAPANTEAFF. DNA for the CDR3: TGTGCCAGCACCGCCCCGGCGAACACTGAAGCTTTCTTT.

V is TRBV30 and J is TRBJ1-2; TRBD1 aligns across 12 bases. Germline V gives CDR1 GTSNPN, CDR2 SVGIG (reference sequence). V lost 1 base and J lost 6; bases outside the gene matches: 9. CDR3 length: 16 residues. As DNA, the CDR3 is TGTGCCTGGAGTGCCCCCGGGACAGGGGGCGCAGATGGCTACACCTTC. It is translated as CAWSAPGTGGADGYTF.

The chain combines TRBV5-4 with TRBJ1-6, with unresolved D. The CDR3 covers 12 residues. CDR1 and CDR2 (germline): SGHNT, YYREEE (reference sequence). V dropped 2 bases and J dropped 9 bases, with 6 bases sitting between them. The CDR3 reads CASSFPSSPLHF. Here the CDR3 DNA reads TGTGCCAGCAGCTTCCCCAGTTCACCCCTCCACTTT.

The chain links TRBV15 to TRBJ2-4; D is perhaps TRBD1 (6 bases). The germline V gene has CDR1 LNHNV and CDR2 YYDKDF (reference sequence). The CDR3 contains 14 residues. With 3 bases removed from V and 1 base from J, the gap between germline ends came to 7 bases. This chain's CDR3 is CATSSTGAKNIQYF. CDR3 coding DNA: TGTGCCACCAGCAGCACAGGGGCCAAAAACATTCAGTACTTC.

On this clone: Relative to the germline gene, one junction end is altered; a read error may explain this. V and J are TRBV29-1 and TRBJ2-1, with D maybe TRBD2 (5 bases). The CDR3 is 14 amino acids. Germline CDR1 reads SQVTM; CDR2 reads ANQGSEA. This CDR3 is CSVEGLLSYNEQFF. The DNA of the CDR3 is TGCAGCGTGGAAGGACTGCTCTCCTACAATGAGCAGTTCTTC.

The chain has TRBV7-8 and TRBJ2-3; no reliable D call. The length of the CDR3 is 15 residues. V lost 6 bases and J lost 0, with 13 bases in between. In germline, CDR1 is SGHVS, CDR2 FQNEAQ. CDR3 region: CASRQSAVSTDTQYF. The DNA for the CDR3 is TGTGCCAGCAGGCAATCGGCGGTTAGCACAGATACGCAGTATTTT.

J is TRBJ2-3 and V is TRBV21-1; the table calls TRBD1, which could not be checked here. TRBV21-1 is assigned pseudogene status. The CDR3 has 16 amino acids. Here the CDR3 reads CASSKADRPSTDTQYF. The CDR3 bases are TGTGCCAGCAGCAAAGCAGACAGGCCTAGCACAGATACGCAGTATTTT.

This chain links TRBV30 with TRBJ2-7; D uncertain. V dropped 2 bases and J dropped 3 bases, with 8 bases sitting between them. In germline, CDR1 is GTSNPN, CDR2 SVGIG (reference sequence). The CDR3 has 12 residues. The CDR3, as DNA: TGTGCCTGGAGTAGGACGGACTACGAGCAGTACGTC. Encoded protein: CAWSRTDYEQYV.

The chain combines TRBV7-8 with TRBJ2-5; no firm D call. This CDR3 contains 12 residues. CDR1 SGHVS and CDR2 FQNEAQ come from the germline V gene. V lost 5 bases and J lost 4, with 8 bases in between. The DNA of the CDR3 is TGTGCCAGCAGCCAAAGGGCAGAGACCCAGTACTTC. It specifies CASSQRAETQYF.

The V gene is TRBV6-1, the J gene TRBJ1-4, with D perhaps matching TRBD1 (5 bases). CDR1 is MNHNS, CDR2 SASEGT, per germline. The V gene lost 0 bases and the J gene lost 4 bases, with 9 bases spanning the gap. This CDR3 is 15 amino acids long. The DNA for the CDR3 is TGTGCCAGCAGTGAAGCTCGGGGGGGTAATGAAAAACTGTTTTTT. Translation gives CASSEARGGNEKLFF.

The chain carries TRBV15 and TRBJ2-3, with 7 bases aligning to TRBD2. V gave up 5 bases and J gave up 1 base; unmatched junction bases: 3. The CDR3 consists of 14 residues. Per the germline V gene, CDR1 is LNHNV and CDR2 is YYDKDF (reference sequence). The CDR3 DNA follows: TGTGCCACCAGCGCTAGCGGACGCACAGATACGCAGTATTTT. This translates into CATSASGRTDTQYF.

The chain joins TRBV11-2 to TRBJ1-4; 7 bases map to TRBD1. CDR1 and CDR2 from the germline V gene are SGHAT and FQNNGV. The V gene end was trimmed by 0 bases and the J gene end by 7 bases; junction bases not matched to a gene: 11. This CDR3 comprises 17 residues. The CDR3 DNA sequence: TGTGCCAGCAGCTTAGATCCGGTGCAGGGGGGTGTTGAAAAACTGTTTTTT. Its protein product is CASSLDPVQGGVEKLFF.

The gene calls are TRBV7-9 and TRBJ1-2, with 11 nucleotides matching TRBD1. CDR1 and CDR2 from the germline V gene are SEHNR and FQNEAQ (reference sequence). J was trimmed by 8 bases and V by 5 bases; bases with no gene match: 10. The CDR3 runs to 15 residues. The CDR3 nucleotides are TGTGCCAGCAGCCCCCCGAGCCGGGACAGGGGGGGCTACACCTTC. It translates to CASSPPSRDRGGYTF.

The chain employs TRBV10-3 and TRBJ2-2; 10 nucleotides align to TRBD1. The V and J ends lost 4 bases and 5 bases, in that order; junction bases with no gene match: 1. There are 14 residues in the CDR3. The germline V gene has CDR1 ENHRY and CDR2 SYGVKD. The CDR3 region is CAISGTGGTGELFF. CDR3 DNA: TGTGCCATCAGTGGGACAGGGGGTACCGGGGAGCTGTTTTTT.